The source of this TCR beta chain is a study of blood T cell repertoires in COVID-19. Turning to the study itself: Donors in the United States, Italy and Spain gave samples during acute or convalescent COVID-19.

The method was immunoSEQ multiplex PCR; TCRdb's version includes in-frame clones alone and lacks a portion of them. The profile shows fewer than 100,000 clones, around nine tenths of them singletons. CDR3 length: 12 residues. V lost 8 bases and J 3 bases, leaving 10 bases between the germline ends. Germline V gene lookup returns CDR1 SQVTM and CDR2 ANQGSEA. The V gene is TRBV29-1, the J gene TRBJ1-4; unclear D gene. The sequence was collected from an older man with acute or convalescent COVID-19. The specimen was peripheral blood. The CDR3, as DNA: TGCAGCTCCCGGGGAGCTAATGAAAAACTGTTTTTT. It yields the protein CSSRGANEKLFF.